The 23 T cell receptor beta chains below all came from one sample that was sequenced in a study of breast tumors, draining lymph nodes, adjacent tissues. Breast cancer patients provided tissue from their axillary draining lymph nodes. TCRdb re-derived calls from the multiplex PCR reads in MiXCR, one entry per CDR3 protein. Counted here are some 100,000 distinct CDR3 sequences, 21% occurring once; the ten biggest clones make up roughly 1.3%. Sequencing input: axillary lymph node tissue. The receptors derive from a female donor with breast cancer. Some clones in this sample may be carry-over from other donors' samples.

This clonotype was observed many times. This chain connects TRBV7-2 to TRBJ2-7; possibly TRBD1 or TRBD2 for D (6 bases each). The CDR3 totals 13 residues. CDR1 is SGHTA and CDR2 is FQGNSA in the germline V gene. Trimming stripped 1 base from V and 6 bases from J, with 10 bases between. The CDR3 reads CASSLDGGGEQYF. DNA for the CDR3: TGTGCCAGCAGCTTAGACGGAGGGGGCGAGCAGTACTTC. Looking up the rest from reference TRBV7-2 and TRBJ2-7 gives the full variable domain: GAGVSQSPSNKVTEKGKDVELRCDPISGHTALYWYRQSLGQGLEFLIYFQGNSAPDKSGLPSDRFSAERTGGSVSTLTIQRTQQEDSAVYLCASSLDGGGEQYFGPGTRLTVT.

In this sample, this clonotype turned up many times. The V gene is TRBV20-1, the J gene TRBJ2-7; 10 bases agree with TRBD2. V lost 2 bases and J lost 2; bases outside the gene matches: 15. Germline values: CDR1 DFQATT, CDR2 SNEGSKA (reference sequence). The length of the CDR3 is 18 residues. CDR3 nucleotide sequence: TGCAGTGCTAGACACCGTAATCCGGGACTAGCGCGGACCTACGAGCAGTACTTC. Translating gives CSARHRNPGLARTYEQYF.

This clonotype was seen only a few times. For the CDR3, the DNA is TGTGCCTACAGACTAGCGGGGGGGCCGATCAATGAGCAGTTCTTC. Amino acids: CAYRLAGGPINEQFF. The chain employs TRBV30 and TRBJ2-1; 14 bases match TRBD2. Germline CDR1 and CDR2: GTSNPN and SVGIG (reference sequence). The CDR3 length is 15 residues. After removal of 7 bases from V and 6 bases from J, the junction contained 8 bases not matched to a gene.

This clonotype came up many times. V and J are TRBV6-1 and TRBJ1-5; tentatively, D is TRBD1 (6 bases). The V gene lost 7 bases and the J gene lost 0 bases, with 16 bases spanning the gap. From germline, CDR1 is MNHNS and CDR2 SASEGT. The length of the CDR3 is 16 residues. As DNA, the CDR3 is TGTGCCAGCAATCGGGACACTAAATATAGCAATCAGCCCCAGCATTTT. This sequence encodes CASNRDTKYSNQPQHF.

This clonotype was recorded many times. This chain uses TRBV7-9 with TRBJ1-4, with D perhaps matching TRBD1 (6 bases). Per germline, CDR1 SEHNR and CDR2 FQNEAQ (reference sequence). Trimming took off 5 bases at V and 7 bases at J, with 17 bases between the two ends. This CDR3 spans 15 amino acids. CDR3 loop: CASSPPGAGAEKLFF. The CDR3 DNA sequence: TGTGCCAGCAGCCCTCCGGGGGCCGGGGCTGAAAAACTGTTTTTT.

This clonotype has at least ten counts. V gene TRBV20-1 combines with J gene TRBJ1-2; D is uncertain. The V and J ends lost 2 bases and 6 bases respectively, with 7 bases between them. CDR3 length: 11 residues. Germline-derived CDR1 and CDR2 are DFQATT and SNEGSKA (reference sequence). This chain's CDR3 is CSARPGHGYTF. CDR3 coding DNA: TGCAGTGCTAGACCCGGGCATGGCTACACCTTC.

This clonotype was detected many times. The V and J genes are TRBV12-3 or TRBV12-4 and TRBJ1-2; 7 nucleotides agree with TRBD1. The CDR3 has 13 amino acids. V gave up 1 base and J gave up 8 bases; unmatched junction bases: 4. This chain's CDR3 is CASSLEGAGGYTF. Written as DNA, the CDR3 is TGTGCCAGCAGTTTAGAGGGGGCCGGCGGCTACACCTTC.

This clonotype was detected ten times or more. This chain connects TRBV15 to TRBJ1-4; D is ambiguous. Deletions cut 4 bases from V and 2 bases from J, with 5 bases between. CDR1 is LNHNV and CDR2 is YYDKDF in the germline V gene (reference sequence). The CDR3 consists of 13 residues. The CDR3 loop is CATSKGTNEKLFF. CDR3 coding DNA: TGTGCCACCAGCAAAGGGACTAATGAAAAACTGTTTTTT.

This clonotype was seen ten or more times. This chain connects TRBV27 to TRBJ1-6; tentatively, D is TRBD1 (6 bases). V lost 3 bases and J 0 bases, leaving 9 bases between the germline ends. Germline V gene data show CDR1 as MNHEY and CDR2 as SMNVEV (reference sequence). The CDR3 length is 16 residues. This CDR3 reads CASSFRTASYNSPLHF. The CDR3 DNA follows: TGTGCCAGCAGTTTTCGGACAGCCTCCTATAATTCACCCCTCCACTTT.

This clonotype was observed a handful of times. CDR3 region: CASSRLRQGVDTQYF. As DNA, the CDR3 is TGTGCCAGCAGCCGCCTACGTCAGGGGGTTGATACGCAGTATTTT. The chain joins TRBV27 to TRBJ2-3, with TRBD1 matching 7 bases. This CDR3 is built from 15 residues. Losses at the gene ends were 6 bases for V and 6 bases for J; bases not matched to a gene: 12. Germline lookup yields CDR1 MNHEY and CDR2 SMNVEV (reference sequence).

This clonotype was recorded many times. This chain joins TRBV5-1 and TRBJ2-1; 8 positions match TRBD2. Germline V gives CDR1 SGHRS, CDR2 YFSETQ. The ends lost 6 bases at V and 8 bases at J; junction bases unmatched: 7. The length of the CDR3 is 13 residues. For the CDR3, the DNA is TGCGCCAGCACCGGGGGGGCTCAGTATGAGCAGTTCTTC. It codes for CASTGGAQYEQFF.

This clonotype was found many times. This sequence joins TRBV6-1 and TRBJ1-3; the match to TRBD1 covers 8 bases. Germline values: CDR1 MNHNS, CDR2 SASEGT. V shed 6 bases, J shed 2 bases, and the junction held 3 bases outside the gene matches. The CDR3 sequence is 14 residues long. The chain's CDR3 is CASSVTGAGNTIYF. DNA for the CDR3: TGTGCCAGCAGCGTGACAGGGGCTGGAAACACCATATATTTT.

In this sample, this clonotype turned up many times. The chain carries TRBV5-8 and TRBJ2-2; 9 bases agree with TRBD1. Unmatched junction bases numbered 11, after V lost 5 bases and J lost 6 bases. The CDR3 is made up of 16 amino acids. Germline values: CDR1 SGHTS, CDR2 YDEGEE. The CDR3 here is CASSLVGQGFPGELFF. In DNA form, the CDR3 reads TGTGCCAGCAGTCTCGTGGGACAGGGTTTTCCCGGGGAGCTGTTTTTT.

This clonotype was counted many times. The CDR3 region is CASSVGPAKSSYNEQFF. In DNA, the CDR3 is TGTGCCAGCAGCGTAGGCCCAGCGAAAAGCTCCTACAATGAGCAGTTCTTC. V is TRBV9 and J is TRBJ2-1; no clear D. Germline CDR1 reads SGDLS; CDR2 reads YYNGEE. This CDR3 comprises 17 residues. The germline V and J ends were trimmed by 0 bases and 0 bases, with 13 bases remaining between them.

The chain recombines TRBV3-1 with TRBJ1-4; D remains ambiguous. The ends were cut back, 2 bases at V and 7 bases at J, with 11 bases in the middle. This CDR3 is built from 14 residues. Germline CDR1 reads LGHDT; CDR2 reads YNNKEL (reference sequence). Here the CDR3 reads CASSQMQRSEKLFF. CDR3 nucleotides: TGTGCCAGCAGCCAAATGCAGAGATCTGAAAAACTGTTTTTT.

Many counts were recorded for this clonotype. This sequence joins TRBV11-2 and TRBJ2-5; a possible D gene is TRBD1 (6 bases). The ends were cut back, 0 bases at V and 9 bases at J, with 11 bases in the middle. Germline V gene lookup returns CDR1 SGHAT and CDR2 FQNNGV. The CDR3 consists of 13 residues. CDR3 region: CASSLEGAQAQYF. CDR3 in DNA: TGTGCCAGCAGCTTAGAGGGGGCTCAGGCCCAGTACTTC. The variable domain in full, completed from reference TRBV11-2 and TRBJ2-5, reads EAGVAQSPRYKIIEKRQSVAFWCNPISGHATLYWYQQILGQGPKLLIQFQNNGVVDDSQLPKDRFSAERLKGVDSTLKIQPAKLEDSAVYLCASSLEGAQAQYFGPGTRLLVL.

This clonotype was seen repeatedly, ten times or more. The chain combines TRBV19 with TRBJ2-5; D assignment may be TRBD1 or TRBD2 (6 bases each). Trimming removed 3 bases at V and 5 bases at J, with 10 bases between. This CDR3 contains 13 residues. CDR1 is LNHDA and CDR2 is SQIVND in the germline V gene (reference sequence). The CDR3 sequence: CASSIQGRETQYF. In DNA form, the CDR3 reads TGTGCCAGTAGTATCCAGGGGAGGGAGACCCAGTACTTC.

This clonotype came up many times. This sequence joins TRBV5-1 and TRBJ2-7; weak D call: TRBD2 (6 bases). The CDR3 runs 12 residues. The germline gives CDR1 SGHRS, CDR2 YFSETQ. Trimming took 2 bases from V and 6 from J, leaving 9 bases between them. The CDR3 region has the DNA TGCGCCAGCAGCTTCGGAGGGGTCGAGCAGTACTTC. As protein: CASSFGGVEQYF.

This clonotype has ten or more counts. CDR3 loop: CASTVSTSTDTQYF. The CDR3 DNA is TGCGCCAGCACGGTCAGCACTAGCACAGATACGCAGTATTTT. The V gene is TRBV4-1, the J gene TRBJ2-3, with D unresolved. The CDR3 consists of 14 residues. Germline lookup yields CDR1 MGHRA and CDR2 YSYEKL. V gave up 7 bases and J gave up 0 bases, with 11 bases separating them.

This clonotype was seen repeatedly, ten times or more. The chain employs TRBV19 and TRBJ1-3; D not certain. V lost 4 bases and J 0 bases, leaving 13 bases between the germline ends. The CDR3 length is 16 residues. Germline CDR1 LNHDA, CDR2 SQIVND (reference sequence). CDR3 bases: TGTGCCAGTAGTAGTGGTGACTCAAGCTCTGGAAACACCATATATTTT. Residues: CASSSGDSSSGNTIYF. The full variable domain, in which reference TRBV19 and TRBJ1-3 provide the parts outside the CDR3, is DGGITQSPKYLFRKEGQNVTLSCEQNLNHDAMYWYRQDPGQGLRLIYYSQIVNDFQKGDIAEGYSVSREKKESFPLTVTSAQKNPTAFYLCASSSGDSSSGNTIYFGEGSWLTVV.

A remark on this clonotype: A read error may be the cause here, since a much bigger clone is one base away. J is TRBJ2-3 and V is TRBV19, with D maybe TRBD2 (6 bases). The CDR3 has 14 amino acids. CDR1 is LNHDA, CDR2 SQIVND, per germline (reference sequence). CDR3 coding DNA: TGTGCCAATAGTAGCGGTGTTAGCACAGATACGCAGTATTTT. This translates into CANSSGVSTDTQYF.

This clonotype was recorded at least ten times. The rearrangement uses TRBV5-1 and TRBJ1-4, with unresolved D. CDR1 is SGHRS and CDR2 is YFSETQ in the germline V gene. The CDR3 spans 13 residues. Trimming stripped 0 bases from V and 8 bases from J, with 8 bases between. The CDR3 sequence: CASSLVTPEKLFF. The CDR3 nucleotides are TGCGCCAGCAGCTTGGTGACACCCGAAAAACTGTTTTTT.

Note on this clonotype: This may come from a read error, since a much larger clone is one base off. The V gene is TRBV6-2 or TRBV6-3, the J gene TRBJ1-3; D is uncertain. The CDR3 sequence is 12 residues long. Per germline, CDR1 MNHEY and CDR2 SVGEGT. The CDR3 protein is CASSPSGNTVYF. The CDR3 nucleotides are TGTGCCAGCAGTCCTTCTGGAAACACCGTATATTTT.